The 10 T cell receptor beta chains below all came from one sample that was sequenced in a study of T cell changes during pregnancy in multiple sclerosis. Produced via immunoSEQ multiplex PCR; TCRdb's table is partial and in-frame only. This table holds about 77,000 clones, approximately 89% found once. Specimen: peripheral blood, collected before pregnancy. The receptors here all came from a female donor with multiple sclerosis, enrolled in a pregnancy study.

The chain couples TRBV9 to TRBJ2-1; 10 bases agree with TRBD2. V gave up 5 bases and J gave up 6 bases; unmatched junction bases: 14. This CDR3 contains 17 residues. CDR1 and CDR2 from the germline V gene are SGDLS and YYNGEE. The CDR3 is CASSSRVGSGGANEQFF. CDR3 DNA sequence: TGTGCCAGCAGTTCCAGGGTCGGGAGCGGGGGGGCCAATGAGCAGTTCTTC.

The chain combines TRBV6-6 with TRBJ2-1; D is uncertain. Germline loops: CDR1 MNHNY, CDR2 SVGAGI (reference sequence). This CDR3 contains 11 residues. The germline V and J ends were trimmed by 2 bases and 8 bases, with 4 bases remaining between them. The CDR3: CASSYRDEQFF. CDR3 sequence (DNA): TGTGCCAGCAGTTACCGGGATGAGCAGTTCTTC.

This sequence joins TRBV18 and TRBJ1-4; D might be TRBD1 (5 bases). V shed 5 bases and J shed 1 base, with 26 bases lying between them. This CDR3 has 20 amino acids. Germline CDR1 reads KGHSH; CDR2 reads LQKENI. The chain's CDR3 is CASSSRSQGTSGGTNEKLFF. As DNA, the CDR3 is TGTGCCAGCTCATCCAGATCTCAAGGGACCTCCGGGGGAACTAATGAAAAACTGTTTTTT.

The chain employs TRBV9 and TRBJ1-2; weak D call: TRBD1 (5 bases). The CDR3 sequence is 14 residues long. V dropped 6 bases and J dropped 2 bases, with 14 bases sitting between them. From germline, CDR1 is SGDLS and CDR2 YYNGEE. CDR3 DNA: TGTGCCAGCACCCTCGCAGGGCAGAACTATGGCTACACCTTC. Protein product: CASTLAGQNYGYTF.

J is TRBJ1-1 and V is TRBV15; 7 nucleotides agree with TRBD1. Germline V lookup: CDR1 LNHNV, CDR2 YYDKDF (reference sequence). The junction had 7 bases not matched to a gene; V was cut back by 2 bases and J by 1 base. This CDR3 spans 16 amino acids. CDR3 in DNA: TGTGCCACCAGCAGAATAAGGGGGCTCGGGAACACTGAAGCTTTCTTT. Encoded protein: CATSRIRGLGNTEAFF.

This rearrangement joins TRBV4-1 to TRBJ1-5; D unclear. The ends were cut back, 0 bases at V and 0 bases at J, with 9 bases in the middle. CDR1 is MGHRA, CDR2 YSYEKL, per germline. The CDR3 runs to 16 residues. CDR3 loop: CASSQDRNNSNQPQHF. The CDR3 DNA follows: TGCGCCAGCAGCCAAGACAGGAATAATAGCAATCAGCCCCAGCATTTT.

The V call is TRBV11-2, the J call TRBJ1-1; no firm D call. The CDR3 totals 13 residues. The germline CDR1 and CDR2 sequences are SGHAT and FQNNGV. Trimming took 3 bases from V and 5 from J, leaving 10 bases between them. CDR3 nucleotides: TGTGCCAGCAGCTTTTTCCGGGGTACTGAAGCTTTCTTT. Amino acid sequence: CASSFFRGTEAFF.

The chain joins TRBV11-2 to TRBJ1-2; D possibly corresponds to TRBD1 (6 bases). Germline V gives CDR1 SGHAT, CDR2 FQNNGV. The CDR3 extends over 14 amino acids. V lost 5 bases to trimming and J lost 4 bases, with 14 bases between them. CDR3 protein: CASSPQGPVYGYTF. CDR3 nucleotides: TGTGCCAGCAGCCCCCAGGGGCCCGTCTATGGCTACACCTTC.

This chain connects TRBV5-4 to TRBJ2-1, with TRBD1 identical over 7 bases. With 5 bases clipped from V and 15 bases from J, the junction kept 11 bases outside the gene matches. Per the germline V gene, CDR1 is SGHNT and CDR2 is YYREEE (reference sequence). This CDR3 comprises 12 residues. The CDR3 DNA reads TGTGCCAGCAGTACGGGCCGGGACAGACTGTTCTTC. Encoded protein: CASSTGRDRLFF.

The V call is TRBV4-3, the J call TRBJ1-2; D remains ambiguous. Trimming stripped 0 bases from V and 4 bases from J, with 9 bases between. The CDR3 spans 14 residues. CDR1 and CDR2 from the germline V gene are LGHNA and YSLEER. DNA for the CDR3: TGCGCCAGCAGCCAAGATTTGCGCGTCTATGGCTACACCTTC. Amino acids: CASSQDLRVYGYTF.